This record covers a single TCR beta chain. What it binds is not known. The data belong to a study of CD8+ T cells in alopecia areata. Study as a whole: Administration of oral tofacitinib to treated patients was at 5 to 10 mg twice daily.

Treatment: oral pan-JAK inhibitor, 5-10 mg twice daily. In each case, RNA was isolated and then reverse transcribed into cDNA as the sequencing template. Profiled with immunoSEQ multiplex PCR; TCRdb holds only in-frame clones, not every one. This sample has a few hundred thousand clones, with more than 60% found just once. The CDR3 spans 15 residues. V shed 4 bases and J shed 0 bases, with 11 bases lying between them. Germline CDR1 reads SGHTA; CDR2 reads FQGNSA. Whole-study findings and limits: Tofacitinib produced a significant decrease in scalp clonality and in expanded CD8+ clones among the top 100.

The clonotype originates from a human donor with alopecia areata. The chain recombines TRBV7-2 with TRBJ2-3; D gene uncertain. Sequenced material: CD4+ T cells sorted from blood, taken at week 44, from a patient treated with tofacitinib. The CDR3 sequence: CASSSWTASTDTQYF. The CDR3 nucleotides read TGTGCCAGCAGCTCTTGGACGGCTAGCACAGATACGCAGTATTTT.